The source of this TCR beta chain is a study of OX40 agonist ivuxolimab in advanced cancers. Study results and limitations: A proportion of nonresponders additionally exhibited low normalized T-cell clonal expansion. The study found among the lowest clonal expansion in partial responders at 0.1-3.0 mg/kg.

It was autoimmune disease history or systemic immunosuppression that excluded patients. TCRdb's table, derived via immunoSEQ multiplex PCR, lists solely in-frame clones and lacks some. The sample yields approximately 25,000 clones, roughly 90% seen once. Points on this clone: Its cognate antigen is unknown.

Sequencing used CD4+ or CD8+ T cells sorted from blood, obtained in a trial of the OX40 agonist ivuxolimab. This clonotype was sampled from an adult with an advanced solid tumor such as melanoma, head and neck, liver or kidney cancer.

The CDR3 DNA sequence: TGTGCCAGCAGCCCAGCGGAGGGAGCGGACACCGGGGAGCTGTTTTTT. Translation: CASSPAEGADTGELFF. The gene calls are TRBV7-9 and TRBJ2-2; possible D gene TRBD2, 6 bases. Between the trimmed V and J ends, which lost 5 bases and 3 bases, there was a span of 16 bases. The germline gives CDR1 SEHNR, CDR2 FQNEAQ (reference sequence). CDR3 length: 16 residues. The full variable domain, completed using reference TRBV7-9 and TRBJ2-2, is DTGVSQNPRHKITKRGQNVTFRCDPISEHNRLYWYRQTLGQGPEFLTYFQNEAQLEKSRLLSDRFSAERPKGSFSTLEIQRTEQGDSAMYLCASSPAEGADTGELFFGEGSRLTVL.